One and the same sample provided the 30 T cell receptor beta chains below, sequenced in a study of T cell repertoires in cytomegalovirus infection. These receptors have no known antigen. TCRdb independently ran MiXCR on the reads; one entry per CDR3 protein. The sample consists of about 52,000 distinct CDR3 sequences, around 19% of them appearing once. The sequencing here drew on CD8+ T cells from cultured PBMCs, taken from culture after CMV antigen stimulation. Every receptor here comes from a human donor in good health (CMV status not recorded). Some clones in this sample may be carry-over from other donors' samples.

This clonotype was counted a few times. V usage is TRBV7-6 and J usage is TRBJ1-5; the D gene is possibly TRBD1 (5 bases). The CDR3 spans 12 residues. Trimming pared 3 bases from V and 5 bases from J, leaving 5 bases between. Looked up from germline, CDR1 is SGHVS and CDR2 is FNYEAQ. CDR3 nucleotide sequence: TGTGCCAGCAGCTTGGGGGATCAGCCCCAGCATTTT. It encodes CASSLGDQPQHF.

The chain's CDR3 is CASSLWPQGGPEAFF. In DNA, the CDR3 is TGTGCCAGCAGTTTATGGCCCCAGGGCGGGCCTGAAGCTTTCTTT. The genes are TRBV28 and TRBJ1-1; D is possibly TRBD1 (5 bases). This CDR3 spans 15 amino acids. Trimming took 0 bases from V and 6 from J, leaving 14 bases between them. CDR1 is MDHEN, CDR2 SYDVKM, per germline.

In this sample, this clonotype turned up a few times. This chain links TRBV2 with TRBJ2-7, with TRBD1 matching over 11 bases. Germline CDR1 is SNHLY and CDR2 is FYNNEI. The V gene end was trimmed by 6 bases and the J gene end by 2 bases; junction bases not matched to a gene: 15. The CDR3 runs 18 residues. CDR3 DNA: TGTGCCAGCAGACCCCCACCCGGACAGGGGGCCATGGCCTACGAGCAGTACTTC. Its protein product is CASRPPPGQGAMAYEQYF.

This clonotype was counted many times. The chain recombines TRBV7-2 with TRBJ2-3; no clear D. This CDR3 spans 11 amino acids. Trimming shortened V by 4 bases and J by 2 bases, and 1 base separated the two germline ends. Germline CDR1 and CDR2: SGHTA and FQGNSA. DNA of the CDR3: TGTGCCAGCAGCTACACAGATACGCAGTATTTT. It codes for CASSYTDTQYF.

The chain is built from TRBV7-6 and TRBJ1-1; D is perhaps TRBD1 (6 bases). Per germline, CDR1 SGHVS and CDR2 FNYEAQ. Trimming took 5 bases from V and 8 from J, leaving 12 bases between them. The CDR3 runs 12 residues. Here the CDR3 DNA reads TGTGCCAGCAGCCTAGGGGGAGCGGAAGCTTTCTTT. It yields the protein CASSLGGAEAFF. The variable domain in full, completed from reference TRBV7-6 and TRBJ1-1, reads GAGVSQSPRYKVTKRGQDVALRCDPISGHVSLYWYRQALGQGPEFLTYFNYEAQQDKSGLPNDRFSAERPEGSISTLTIQRTEQRDSAMYRCASSLGGAEAFFGQGTRLTVV.

CDR3 DNA sequence: TGTGCCAGCAGTGAAAATCAGCCCCAGCATTTT. This gives the protein CASSENQPQHF. The rearrangement joins TRBV6-1 to TRBJ1-5, with D unresolved. Trimming removed 2 bases at V and 4 bases at J, with 0 bases between. The CDR3 covers 11 residues. CDR1 and CDR2 from the germline V gene are MNHNS and SASEGT.

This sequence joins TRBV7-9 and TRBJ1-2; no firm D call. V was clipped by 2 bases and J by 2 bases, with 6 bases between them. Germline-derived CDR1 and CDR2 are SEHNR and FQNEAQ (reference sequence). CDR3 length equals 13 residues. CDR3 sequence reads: CASSLPANYGYTF. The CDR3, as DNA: TGTGCCAGCAGCTTACCAGCAAACTATGGCTACACCTTC.

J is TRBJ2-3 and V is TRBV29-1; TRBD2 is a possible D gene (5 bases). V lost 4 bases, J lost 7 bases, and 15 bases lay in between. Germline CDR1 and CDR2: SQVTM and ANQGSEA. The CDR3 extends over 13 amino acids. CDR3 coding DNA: TGCAGCGTTGGTCAGCGGCTGAGCAATACGCAGTATTTT. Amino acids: CSVGQRLSNTQYF.

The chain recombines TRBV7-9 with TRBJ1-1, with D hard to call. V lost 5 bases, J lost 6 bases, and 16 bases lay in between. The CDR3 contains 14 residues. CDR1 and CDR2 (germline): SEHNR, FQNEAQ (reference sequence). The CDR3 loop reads CASSLVRGIPEAFF. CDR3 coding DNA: TGTGCCAGCAGCCTCGTCCGGGGAATCCCTGAAGCTTTCTTT.

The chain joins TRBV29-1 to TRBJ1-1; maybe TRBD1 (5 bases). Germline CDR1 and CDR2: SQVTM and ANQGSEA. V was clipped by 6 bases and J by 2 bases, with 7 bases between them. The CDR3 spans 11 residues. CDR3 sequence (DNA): TGCAGCGTACAGGCAAACACTGAAGCTTTCTTT. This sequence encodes CSVQANTEAFF.

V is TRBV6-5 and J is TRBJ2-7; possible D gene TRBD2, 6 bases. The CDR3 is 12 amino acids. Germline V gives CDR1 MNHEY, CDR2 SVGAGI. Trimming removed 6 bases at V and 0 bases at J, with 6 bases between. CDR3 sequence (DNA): TGTGCCAGCAGGCGGGGCTCCTACGAGCAGTACTTC. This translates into CASRRGSYEQYF.

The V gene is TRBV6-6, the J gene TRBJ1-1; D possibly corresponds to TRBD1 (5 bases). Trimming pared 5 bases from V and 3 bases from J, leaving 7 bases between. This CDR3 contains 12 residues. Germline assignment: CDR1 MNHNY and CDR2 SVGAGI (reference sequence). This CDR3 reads CASSRGDTEAFF. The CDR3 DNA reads TGTGCCAGCAGTCGGGGGGACACTGAAGCTTTCTTT.

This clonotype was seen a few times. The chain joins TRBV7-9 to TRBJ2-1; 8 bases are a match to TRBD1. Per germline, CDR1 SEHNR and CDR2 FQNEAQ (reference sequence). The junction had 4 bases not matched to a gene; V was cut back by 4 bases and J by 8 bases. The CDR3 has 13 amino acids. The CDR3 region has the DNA TGTGCCAGCAGCTCCACAGGGGGAGATGAGCAGTTCTTC. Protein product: CASSSTGGDEQFF.

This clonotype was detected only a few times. The CDR3 reads CSARDLRDRADYGYTF. CDR3 sequence (DNA): TGCAGTGCTAGAGATCTTCGGGACAGGGCGGACTATGGCTACACCTTC. The chain is built from TRBV20-1 and TRBJ1-2; 9 bases are a match to TRBD1. V gave up 0 bases and J gave up 3 bases; unmatched junction bases: 8. The CDR3 has 16 residues. Germline CDR1 and CDR2: DFQATT and SNEGSKA (reference sequence).

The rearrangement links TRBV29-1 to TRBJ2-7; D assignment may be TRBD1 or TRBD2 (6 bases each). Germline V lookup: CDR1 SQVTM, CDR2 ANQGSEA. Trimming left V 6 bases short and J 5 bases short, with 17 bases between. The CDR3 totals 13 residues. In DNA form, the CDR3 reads TGCAGCGTCGCCACAGGGAGGAGTAACGAGCAGTACTTC. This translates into CSVATGRSNEQYF.

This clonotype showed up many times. In DNA, the CDR3 is TGCGCCAGCAGCCAGGGAGACAATGAGCAGTTCTTC. Its protein is CASSQGDNEQFF. The rearrangement uses TRBV4-1 and TRBJ2-1; D is perhaps TRBD2 (5 bases). Trimming cost V 3 bases and J 5 bases, with 5 bases left between them. This CDR3 region has 12 residues. CDR1 MGHRA and CDR2 YSYEKL come from the germline V gene.

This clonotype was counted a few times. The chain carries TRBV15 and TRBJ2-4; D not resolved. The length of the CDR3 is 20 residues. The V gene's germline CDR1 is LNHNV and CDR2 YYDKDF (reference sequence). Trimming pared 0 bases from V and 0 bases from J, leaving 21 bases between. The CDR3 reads CATSRDFYGESKGAKNIQYF. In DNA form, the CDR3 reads TGTGCCACCAGCAGAGATTTTTATGGTGAATCCAAGGGAGCCAAAAACATTCAGTACTTC. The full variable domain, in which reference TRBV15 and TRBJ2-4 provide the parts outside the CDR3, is DAMVIQNPRYQVTQFGKPVTLSCSQTLNHNVMYWYQQKSSQAPKLLFHYYDKDFNNEADTPDNFQSRRPNTSFCFLDIRSPGLGDTAMYLCATSRDFYGESKGAKNIQYFGAGTRLSVL.

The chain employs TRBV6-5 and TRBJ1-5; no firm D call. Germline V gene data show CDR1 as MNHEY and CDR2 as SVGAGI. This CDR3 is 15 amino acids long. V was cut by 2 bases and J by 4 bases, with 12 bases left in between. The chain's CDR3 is CASSYGVSGNQPQHF. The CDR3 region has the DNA TGTGCCAGCAGTTACGGTGTGAGTGGAAATCAGCCCCAGCATTTT.

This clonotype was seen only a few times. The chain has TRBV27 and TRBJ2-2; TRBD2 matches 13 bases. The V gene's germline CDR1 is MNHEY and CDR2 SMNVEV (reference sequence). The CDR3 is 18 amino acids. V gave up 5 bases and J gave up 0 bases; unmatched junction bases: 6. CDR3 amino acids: CASSRGLAGVSNTGELFF. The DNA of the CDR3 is TGTGCCAGCAGTCGAGGACTAGCGGGGGTCTCGAACACCGGGGAGCTGTTTTTT.

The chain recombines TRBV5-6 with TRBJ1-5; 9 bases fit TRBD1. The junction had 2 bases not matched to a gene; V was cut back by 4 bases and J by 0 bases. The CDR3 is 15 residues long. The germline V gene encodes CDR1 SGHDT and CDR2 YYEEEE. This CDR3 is CASSQTGGSNQPQHF. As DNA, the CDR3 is TGTGCCAGCAGCCAGACAGGGGGTAGCAATCAGCCCCAGCATTTT.

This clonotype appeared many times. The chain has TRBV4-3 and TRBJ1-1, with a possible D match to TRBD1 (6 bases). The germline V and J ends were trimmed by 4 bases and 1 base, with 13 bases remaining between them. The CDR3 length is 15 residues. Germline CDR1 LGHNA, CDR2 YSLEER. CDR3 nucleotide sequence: TGCGCCAGCAGCCCTTCAGGGGATGGGAACACTGAAGCTTTCTTT. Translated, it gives CASSPSGDGNTEAFF.

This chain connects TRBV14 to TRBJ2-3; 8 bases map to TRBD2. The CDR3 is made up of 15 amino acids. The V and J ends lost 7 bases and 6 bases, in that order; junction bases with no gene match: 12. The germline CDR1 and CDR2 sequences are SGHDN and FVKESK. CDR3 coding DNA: TGTGCCAGCACTTGGAGCGGGGGTCCTCTTGATACGCAGTATTTT. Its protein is CASTWSGGPLDTQYF.

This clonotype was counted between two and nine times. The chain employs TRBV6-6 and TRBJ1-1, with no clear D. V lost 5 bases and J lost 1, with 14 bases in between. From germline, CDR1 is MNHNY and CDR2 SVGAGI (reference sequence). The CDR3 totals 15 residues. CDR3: CASSNRRLWNTEAFF. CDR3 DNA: TGTGCCAGCAGTAACCGACGGCTATGGAACACTGAAGCTTTCTTT.

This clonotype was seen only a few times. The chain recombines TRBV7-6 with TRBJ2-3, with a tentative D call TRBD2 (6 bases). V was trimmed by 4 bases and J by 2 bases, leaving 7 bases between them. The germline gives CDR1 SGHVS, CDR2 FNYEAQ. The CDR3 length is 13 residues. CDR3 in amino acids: CASSSRDTDTQYF. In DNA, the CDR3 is TGTGCCAGCAGCTCGCGGGACACAGATACGCAGTATTTT.

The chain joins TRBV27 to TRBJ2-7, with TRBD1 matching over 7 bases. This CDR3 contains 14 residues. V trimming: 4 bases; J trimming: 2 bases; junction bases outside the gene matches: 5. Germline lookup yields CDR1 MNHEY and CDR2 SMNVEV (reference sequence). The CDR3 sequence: CASSSRDRAYEQYF. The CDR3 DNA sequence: TGTGCCAGCAGTTCCCGGGACAGAGCCTACGAGCAGTACTTC.

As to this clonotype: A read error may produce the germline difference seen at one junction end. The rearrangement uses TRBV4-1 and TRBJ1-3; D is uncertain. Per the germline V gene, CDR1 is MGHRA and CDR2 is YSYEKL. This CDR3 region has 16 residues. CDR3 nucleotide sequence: TGTGCCAGCAGCCAGAACACCCTTAGCTCTGGAAACACCATATATTTT. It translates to CASSQNTLSSGNTIYF.

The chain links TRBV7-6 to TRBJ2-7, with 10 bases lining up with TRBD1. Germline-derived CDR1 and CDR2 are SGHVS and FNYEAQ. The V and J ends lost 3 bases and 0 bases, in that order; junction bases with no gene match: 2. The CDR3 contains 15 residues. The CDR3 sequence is CASSFRTGGSYEQYF. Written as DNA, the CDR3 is TGTGCCAGCAGCTTCAGGACAGGGGGCTCCTACGAGCAGTACTTC.

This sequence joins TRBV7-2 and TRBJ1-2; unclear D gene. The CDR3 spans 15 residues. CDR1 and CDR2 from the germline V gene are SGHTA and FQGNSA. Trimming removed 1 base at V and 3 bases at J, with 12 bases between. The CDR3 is CASSLVPGWHYGYTF. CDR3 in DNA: TGTGCCAGCAGCTTAGTACCAGGTTGGCACTATGGCTACACCTTC.

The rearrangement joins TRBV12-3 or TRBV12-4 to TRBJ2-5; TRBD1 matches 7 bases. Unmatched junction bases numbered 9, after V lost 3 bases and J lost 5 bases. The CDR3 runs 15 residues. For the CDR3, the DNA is TGTGCCAGCAGTTTTTTAGGGGGCGCGGAGGAGACCCAGTACTTC. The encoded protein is CASSFLGGAEETQYF.

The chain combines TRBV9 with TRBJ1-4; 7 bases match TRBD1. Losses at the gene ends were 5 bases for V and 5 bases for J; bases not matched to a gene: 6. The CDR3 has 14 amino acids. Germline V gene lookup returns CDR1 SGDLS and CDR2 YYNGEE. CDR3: CASSRQGLNEKLFF. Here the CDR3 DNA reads TGTGCCAGCAGTCGACAGGGACTAAATGAAAAACTGTTTTTT.